The present entry profiles one TCR beta chain with its context. Its antigen is currently unknown. V was trimmed by 5 bases and J by 5 bases, leaving 11 bases between them. This CDR3 contains 13 residues. Germline values: CDR1 SGHAT, CDR2 FQNNGV. The data originate from a study of response to subunit inactivated influenza vaccine. Broader study findings: It was the authors' suggestion that each seasonal influenza vaccination recruits few new T cells.

TCRdb called the RT-PCR reads again in MiXCR, with one record for every CDR3 protein. Among roughly 630,000 distinct CDR3 sequences listed, less than 15% were seen once. The clonotype was recovered from a man aged 50-60 years who received an inactivated influenza vaccine. The V call is TRBV11-2, the J call TRBJ2-3; unclear D gene. Sequencing was performed on PBMCs from blood, taken approximately 15 days before vaccination. CDR3 sequence reads: CASSVVPRDTQYF. In DNA form, the CDR3 reads TGTGCCAGCAGCGTTGTCCCACGAGATACGCAGTATTTT.